The rows below give T cell receptor beta chains drawn from one sample of a study of blood T cells in healthy people across ages. TCRdb re-called the 5' RACE reads through MiXCR, storing one row per CDR3 protein. The sample includes almost 1 million distinct CDR3 sequences, about 51% of them seen just once. Sequencing used blood. The receptors originated from a woman aged 60-75 years in good health. The CDR3 runs from the conserved cysteine through the conserved F or W. Each record gives: J gene, D gene, clone size, V gene, CDR3 protein, CDR3 DNA. A D gene is named only where the DNA matches it firmly. Not every row has a clone size; where given, it reads once, few, many or a size class.

J: TRBJ2-7; D: .; size: .; V: TRBV5-1; CDR3: CASSLVLARYSYEQYF; DNA: TGCGCCAGCAGCTTGGTCTTGGCCAGGTACTCCTACGAGCAGTACTTC
J: TRBJ2-6; D: .; size: .; V: TRBV20-1; CDR3: CSARVPASGANVLTF; DNA: TGCAGTGCTAGGGTGCCGGCTTCTGGGGCCAACGTCCTGACTTTC
J: TRBJ2-7; D: .; size: .; V: TRBV12-3/TRBV12-4; CDR3: CASSFSAGEQYF; DNA: TGTGCCAGCAGTTTTTCAGCGGGCGAGCAGTACTTC
J: TRBJ2-7; D: .; size: .; V: TRBV10-3; CDR3: CATSRAAHEQYF; DNA: TGTGCCACATCAAGGGCCGCCCACGAGCAGTACTTC
J: TRBJ1-2; D: TRBD1; size: few; V: TRBV10-3; CDR3: CAISGARGRREYGYTF; DNA: TGTGCCATCAGTGGGGCCAGGGGGCGGCGAGAGTATGGCTACACCTTC
J: TRBJ1-2; D: TRBD1; size: .; V: TRBV3-1; CDR3: CASSPRDRVNYGYTF; DNA: TGTGCCAGCAGCCCGAGGGACAGGGTGAACTATGGCTACACCTTC
J: TRBJ2-5; D: .; size: few; V: TRBV20-1; CDR3: CSASRTSQETQYF; DNA: TGCAGTGCTAGCCGGACTTCCCAAGAGACCCAGTACTTC
J: TRBJ1-6; D: TRBD1; size: .; V: TRBV29-1; CDR3: CSVRQGLNSPLHF; DNA: TGCAGCGTTAGACAGGGCCTTAATTCACCCCTCCACTTT
J: TRBJ2-5; D: TRBD1; size: few; V: TRBV29-1; CDR3: CSVAGDSQETQYF; DNA: TGCAGCGTCGCTGGGGACAGCCAAGAGACCCAGTACTTC
J: TRBJ2-7; D: TRBD2; size: few; V: TRBV5-1; CDR3: CASSIGLAGFYEQYF; DNA: TGCGCCAGCAGCATCGGACTAGCGGGATTCTACGAGCAGTACTTC
J: TRBJ2-5; D: .; size: few; V: TRBV29-1; CDR3: CSVERPEETQYF; DNA: TGCAGCGTCGAGAGGCCAGAAGAGACCCAGTACTTC
J: TRBJ2-1; D: .; size: few; V: TRBV6-5; CDR3: CASSRGTSLFF; DNA: TGTGCCAGCAGTCGCGGGACCAGCCTGTTCTTC
J: TRBJ2-5; D: .; size: .; V: TRBV20-1; CDR3: CSARHPGTGRETQYF; DNA: TGCAGTGCTAGACACCCAGGAACAGGCAGAGAGACCCAGTACTTC
J: TRBJ2-3; D: TRBD2; size: few; V: TRBV28; CDR3: CASSPAGGAASTDTQYF; DNA: TGTGCCAGCAGCCCCGCGGGGGGGGCTGCTAGCACAGATACGCAGTATTTT
J: TRBJ1-2; D: .; size: .; V: TRBV28; CDR3: CASSSSLFGNYGYTF; DNA: TGTGCCAGCAGTTCCTCTCTCTTCGGTAACTATGGCTACACCTTC
J: TRBJ1-1; D: TRBD1; size: .; V: TRBV9; CDR3: CASEGGLNTEAFF; DNA: TGTGCCAGCGAAGGGGGCCTGAACACTGAAGCTTTCTTT
J: TRBJ2-2; D: TRBD2; size: .; V: TRBV20-1; CDR3: CSGLAGPNTGELFF; DNA: TGCAGTGGACTAGCGGGGCCGAACACCGGGGAGCTGTTTTTT
J: TRBJ2-2; D: .; size: .; V: TRBV12-3/TRBV12-4; CDR3: CASSRGSFAGELFF; DNA: TGTGCCAGCAGCCGTGGGAGTTTCGCCGGGGAGCTGTTTTTT
J: TRBJ2-6; D: TRBD1; size: .; V: TRBV27; CDR3: CASSSTGSFSGANVLTF; DNA: TGTGCCAGCAGTTCGACAGGGAGCTTCTCTGGGGCCAACGTCCTGACTTTC
J: TRBJ2-7; D: .; size: .; V: TRBV29-1; CDR3: CSVGRESEQYF; DNA: TGCAGCGTTGGCCGGGAGAGCGAGCAGTACTTC
J: TRBJ2-1; D: .; size: .; V: TRBV3-1; CDR3: CASSPYRLLSSYNEQFF; DNA: TGTGCCAGCAGCCCTTATAGACTATTAAGTTCCTACAATGAGCAGTTCTTC
J: TRBJ1-1; D: TRBD1; size: .; V: TRBV2; CDR3: CANPDRGTGEAFF; DNA: TGTGCCAACCCGGACAGGGGAACAGGTGAAGCTTTCTTT
J: TRBJ2-3; D: .; size: .; V: TRBV28; CDR3: CASSYEPNTDTQYF; DNA: TGTGCCAGCAGTTATGAGCCTAACACAGATACGCAGTATTTT
J: TRBJ1-1; D: TRBD1; size: .; V: TRBV12-3/TRBV12-4; CDR3: CASSPTTGDTEAFF; DNA: TGTGCCAGCAGCCCAACGACAGGGGACACTGAAGCTTTCTTT
J: TRBJ2-1; D: .; size: .; V: TRBV28; CDR3: CASKLVGLNEQFF; DNA: TGTGCCAGCAAGCTAGTCGGGCTCAATGAGCAGTTCTTC
J: TRBJ2-7; D: .; size: .; V: TRBV6-2/TRBV6-3; CDR3: CASKPGLRFNEQYF; DNA: TGTGCCAGCAAACCGGGACTGCGTTTCAACGAGCAGTACTTC
J: TRBJ2-1; D: .; size: .; V: TRBV7-2; CDR3: CASSFELSEYNEQFF; DNA: TGTGCCAGCAGCTTTGAACTCTCCGAGTACAATGAGCAGTTCTTC
J: TRBJ1-1; D: .; size: .; V: TRBV3-1; CDR3: CASSHADHGTEAFF; DNA: TGTGCCAGCAGCCATGCGGACCACGGCACTGAAGCTTTCTTT
J: TRBJ2-4; D: .; size: .; V: TRBV12-3/TRBV12-4; CDR3: CASSQTPNIQYF; DNA: TGTGCCAGCAGTCAAACCCCAAACATTCAGTACTTC
J: TRBJ2-5; D: TRBD1; size: few; V: TRBV7-2; CDR3: CASSRGQLFQETQYF; DNA: TGTGCCAGCAGCCGGGGACAGCTCTTTCAAGAGACCCAGTACTTC
J: TRBJ2-7; D: TRBD1; size: .; V: TRBV10-3; CDR3: CAISESTGVYEQYF; DNA: TGTGCCATCAGTGAGTCAACAGGGGTCTACGAGCAGTACTTC
J: TRBJ2-6; D: .; size: few; V: TRBV7-9; CDR3: CASNTPGRGANVLTF; DNA: TGTGCCAGCAACACCCCGGGGAGGGGGGCCAACGTCCTGACTTTC
J: TRBJ1-4; D: .; size: .; V: TRBV6-1; CDR3: CASSEARRGNEKLFF; DNA: TGTGCCAGCAGTGAAGCAAGACGGGGCAATGAAAAACTGTTTTTT
J: TRBJ2-7; D: .; size: .; V: TRBV7-8; CDR3: CASSDRLRDRPYEQYF; DNA: TGTGCCAGCAGCGATAGGCTCCGGGACCGACCCTACGAGCAGTACTTC
J: TRBJ2-1; D: TRBD2; size: few; V: TRBV5-1; CDR3: CASSPGLVVDREQFF; DNA: TGCGCCAGCAGCCCGGGACTAGTGGTCGATCGGGAGCAGTTCTTC
J: TRBJ1-5; D: .; size: few; V: TRBV4-3; CDR3: CASSQDGRSYQPQHF; DNA: TGCGCCAGCAGCCAAGATGGCAGGAGTTATCAGCCCCAGCATTTT
J: TRBJ2-3; D: .; size: .; V: TRBV20-1; CDR3: CSARDRYHLGTDTQYF; DNA: TGCAGTGCTAGAGACCGCTATCATTTGGGGACAGATACGCAGTATTTT
J: TRBJ2-7; D: TRBD2; size: few; V: TRBV20-1; CDR3: CSARDPRGGDPYEQYF; DNA: TGCAGTGCTAGAGATCCAAGGGGAGGGGACCCCTACGAGCAGTACTTC
J: TRBJ2-7; D: TRBD2; size: .; V: TRBV20-1; CDR3: CSAALAGSYEQYF; DNA: TGCAGTGCTGCCCTAGCGGGATCCTACGAGCAGTACTTC